This TCR beta chain was recorded in a study of T cell repertoires in cytomegalovirus infection. Across the whole study: Public TCR beta signatures marked donors with CMV infection and the matching HLA.

TCRdb called the reads again in MiXCR, with one record for every CDR3 protein. The repertoire holds about 340,000 distinct CDR3 sequences, 25% to 35% seen once, with 20% in the top ten. About this clonotype: What it recognizes is unknown.

The CDR3 is made up of 15 amino acids. V shed 7 bases and J shed 3 bases, with 17 bases lying between them. The V gene's germline CDR1 is SEHNR and CDR2 FQNEAQ (reference sequence). The sequenced sample was cultured PBMCs, obtained from culture after CMV antigen stimulation. The sequence derives from a human donor in good health (CMV status not recorded). Some clones in this sample may be carry-over from other donors' samples. This chain connects TRBV7-9 to TRBJ2-3; D may be TRBD2 (7 bases). This CDR3 is CASTPWGGPTDTQYF. The CDR3 DNA is TGTGCCAGCACCCCTTGGGGGGGGCCGACAGATACGCAGTATTTT.